Presented here are 25 T cell receptor beta chains from one specimen sequenced in a study of cytomegalovirus exposure and HLA in healthy donors. The PCR contained 60 Vbeta and 13 Jbeta primers. Method: immunoSEQ multiplex PCR; TCRdb's copy keeps in-frame clones and lacks some. The sample lists around 150,000 clones, about 85% occurring once. The specimen sequenced was PBMCs. These receptors came from a man younger than 30 in good health and CMV-seropositive.

The chain combines TRBV4-3 with TRBJ1-2, with 8 bases lining up with TRBD1. Trimming cost V 2 bases and J 7 bases; bases outside gene matches: 12. The CDR3 is 16 amino acids. Germline loops: CDR1 LGHNA, CDR2 YSLEER. The DNA of the CDR3 is TGCGCCAGCAGCCAAACCATGAAGGACAGGGCGGGTGGCTACACCTTC. Protein product: CASSQTMKDRAGGYTF.

The chain uses TRBV5-8 and TRBJ1-2; 8 positions match TRBD1. The J segment lost 3 bases and the V segment lost 4 bases, leaving 8 bases of the junction unmatched. The CDR3 has 15 residues. Germline CDR1 SGHTS, CDR2 YDEGEE. The CDR3 here is CASSAYRGSDYGYTF. DNA for the CDR3: TGTGCCAGCAGCGCCTACAGGGGGAGCGACTATGGCTACACCTTC.

V gene TRBV5-6 combines with J gene TRBJ1-1; D remains ambiguous. This CDR3 comprises 15 residues. Per the germline V gene, CDR1 is SGHDT and CDR2 is YYEEEE. V was shortened by 0 bases and J by 0 bases, with 9 bases between the two germline ends. CDR3 residues: CASSLDTRMNTEAFF. The DNA for the CDR3 is TGTGCCAGCAGCTTGGATACTAGGATGAACACTGAAGCTTTCTTT.

This clone appeared a single time. The V and J genes are TRBV4-1 and TRBJ1-2, with no clear D. CDR3 length: 14 residues. The germline CDR1 and CDR2 sequences are MGHRA and YSYEKL. With 2 bases removed from V and 7 bases from J, the gap between germline ends came to 14 bases. The CDR3 loop reads CASSQPRILGGYTF. DNA for the CDR3: TGCGCCAGCAGCCAACCGAGGATATTAGGTGGCTACACCTTC.

The CDR3 here is CASSPQGVQETQYF. For the CDR3, the DNA is TGTGCCAGCTCACCACAGGGAGTACAAGAGACCCAGTACTTC. This chain connects TRBV18 to TRBJ2-5; D may be TRBD2 (5 bases). The germline V gene encodes CDR1 KGHSH and CDR2 LQKENI. The V gene lost 1 base and the J gene lost 2 bases, with 8 bases spanning the gap. The CDR3 is 14 amino acids. Based on the CDR3 plus reference TRBV18 and TRBJ2-5, the full variable domain is NAGVMQNPRHLVRRRGQEARLRCSPMKGHSHVYWYRQLPEEGLKFMVYLQKENIIDESGMPKERFSAEFPKEGPSILRIQQVVRGDSAAYFCASSPQGVQETQYFGPGTRLLVL.

This chain links TRBV7-3 with TRBJ2-2, with D perhaps TRBD1 (6 bases). The CDR3 extends over 14 amino acids. Germline V gives CDR1 SGHTA, CDR2 FQGTGA. V was clipped by 2 bases and J by 4 bases, with 8 bases between them. The CDR3 DNA reads as TGTGCCAGCAGCTTACAGGGGAGCACCGGGGAGCTGTTTTTT. Amino acid sequence: CASSLQGSTGELFF.

This clone was seen only a few times. The chain joins TRBV5-1 to TRBJ1-2; D gene unclear. Germline V gene sequence: CDR1 SGHRS, CDR2 YFSETQ. The ends were cut back, 0 bases at V and 2 bases at J, with 8 bases in the middle. The CDR3 is made up of 14 amino acids. The CDR3 DNA reads as TGCGCCAGCAGCTTGGAACAGAACAACTATGGCTACACCTTC. Protein product: CASSLEQNNYGYTF.

A few counts support this clone. The chain recombines TRBV11-1 with TRBJ2-5; TRBD2 matches 8 bases. The CDR3 spans 16 residues. The V gene end was trimmed by 2 bases and the J gene end by 2 bases; junction bases not matched to a gene: 7. Germline V lookup: CDR1 SGHAT, CDR2 FQDESV (reference sequence). This chain's CDR3 is CASSLLTSGTQETQYF. The CDR3 region has the DNA TGTGCCAGCAGCTTACTCACTAGCGGAACTCAAGAGACCCAGTACTTC.

This clone appeared a few times. The chain couples TRBV13 to TRBJ1-2; 9 bases match TRBD1. Germline CDR1 and CDR2: PRHDT and FYEKMQ (reference sequence). The V segment lost 5 bases and the J segment 5 bases; nucleotides outside the gene matches: 12. The length of the CDR3 is 16 residues. The CDR3 DNA reads TGTGCCAGCAGCCAAACGCCGACAGGGGGACTTTATGGCTACACCTTC. Its translation is CASSQTPTGGLYGYTF.

In this sample, this clone turned up once. This chain connects TRBV29-1 to TRBJ2-3; possible D gene TRBD1, 6 bases. Trimming left V 2 bases short and J 0 bases short, with 15 bases between. Germline CDR1 and CDR2: SQVTM and ANQGSEA. This CDR3 has 16 amino acids. As DNA, the CDR3 is TGCAGCGTTGAACTCAGTGGGACATCAAGCACAGATACGCAGTATTTT. Amino acids: CSVELSGTSSTDTQYF.

V usage is TRBV6-1 and J usage is TRBJ1-5; D may be TRBD1 (6 bases). The V gene's germline CDR1 is MNHNS and CDR2 SASEGT. The CDR3 consists of 18 residues. V was cut by 2 bases and J by 4 bases, with 21 bases left in between. CDR3: CASSEIGNRVPTNQPQHF. CDR3 coding DNA: TGTGCCAGCAGTGAAATAGGAAACAGGGTCCCCACTAATCAGCCCCAGCATTTT.

This CDR3 is CASSLTRLTGAPNEQFF. In DNA, the CDR3 is TGTGCCAGCAGCTTAACCCGATTAACAGGGGCCCCAAATGAGCAGTTCTTC. This chain connects TRBV7-2 to TRBJ2-1; 7 bases map to TRBD1. The CDR3 loop spans 17 amino acids. V was pared by 2 bases and J by 7 bases, with 14 bases of the junction left unmatched. Looked up from germline, CDR1 is SGHTA and CDR2 is FQGNSA.

The V and J genes are TRBV11-3 and TRBJ1-3; 8 nucleotides match TRBD1. CDR1 and CDR2 (germline): SGHNT, YENEEA. With 0 bases clipped from V and 1 base from J, the junction kept 5 bases outside the gene matches. CDR3 length equals 17 residues. The CDR3 loop is CASSLDRRTGSGNTIYF. CDR3 bases: TGTGCCAGCAGCTTAGATCGGAGGACAGGGTCTGGAAACACCATATATTTT.

The chain combines TRBV6-1 with TRBJ1-4, with unresolved D. This CDR3 contains 11 residues. V lost 7 bases and J 3 bases, leaving 3 bases between the germline ends. Germline CDR1 is MNHNS and CDR2 is SASEGT. For the CDR3, the DNA is TGTGCCAGCACCGCTAATGAAAAACTGTTTTTT. As protein: CASTANEKLFF.

In its sample, this clone was seen a few times. The chain employs TRBV7-3 and TRBJ1-2; D is possibly TRBD1 (6 bases). The length of the CDR3 is 13 residues. CDR1 and CDR2 (germline): SGHTA, FQGTGA. Trimming stripped 1 base from V and 8 bases from J, with 11 bases between. The CDR3, as DNA: TGTGCCAGCAGCTTAAGTCCAGGGGAGGGCTACACCTTC. It codes for CASSLSPGEGYTF.

The V gene is TRBV11-3, the J gene TRBJ2-7; D perhaps matches TRBD1 (5 bases). Trimming cost V 6 bases and J 3 bases, with 12 bases left between them. The germline CDR1 and CDR2 sequences are SGHNT and YENEEA. The CDR3 runs to 13 residues. CDR3 coding DNA: TGTGCCAGCAGACCGACAGATTACTACGAGCAGTACTTC. This sequence encodes CASRPTDYYEQYF.

V and J are TRBV30 and TRBJ1-2; 7 positions match TRBD1. This CDR3 region has 14 residues. Losses at the gene ends were 3 bases for V and 6 bases for J; bases not matched to a gene: 10. Germline V CDR1 and CDR2: GTSNPN, SVGIG (reference sequence). The CDR3 spells CAWRSLPGTDGYTF. The CDR3 DNA reads as TGTGCCTGGAGGTCACTCCCCGGGACAGATGGCTACACCTTC. The variable domain in full, with the rest retrieved from reference TRBV30 and TRBJ1-2, is SQTIHQWPATLVQPVGSPLSLECTVEGTSNPNLYWYRQAAGRGLQLLFYSVGIGQISSEVPQNLSASRPQDRQFILSSKKLLLSDSGFYLCAWRSLPGTDGYTFGSGTRLTVV.

The V call is TRBV9, the J call TRBJ2-1, with D perhaps TRBD1 (6 bases). The V gene's germline CDR1 is SGDLS and CDR2 YYNGEE. CDR3 length: 14 residues. With 4 bases removed from V and 3 bases from J, the gap between germline ends came to 11 bases. CDR3 nucleotide sequence: TGTGCCAGCAGCCCCCGGACAGTCTACAATGAGCAGTTCTTC. Translating gives CASSPRTVYNEQFF.

The genes are TRBV7-9 and TRBJ1-2; possibly TRBD1 for D (6 bases). V shed 2 bases and J shed 4 bases, with 14 bases lying between them. Germline loops: CDR1 SEHNR, CDR2 FQNEAQ (reference sequence). The length of the CDR3 is 15 residues. The CDR3 region is CASSLQRTASYGYTF. The CDR3 DNA follows: TGTGCCAGCAGCTTACAGCGGACAGCCTCCTATGGCTACACCTTC.

The chain is built from TRBV7-2 and TRBJ1-1; 11 positions agree with TRBD1. V was clipped by 5 bases and J by 1 base; unmatched bases: 9. The CDR3 spans 17 residues. Germline CDR1 is SGHTA and CDR2 is FQGNSA. The CDR3 nucleotides read TGTGCCAGCAGCCTACGGACAGGGGGCTTATCGAACACTGAAGCTTTCTTT. The encoded protein is CASSLRTGGLSNTEAFF.

This clone has only one observation. The chain combines TRBV27 with TRBJ1-2, with D unclear. The CDR3 extends over 17 amino acids. Germline CDR1 reads MNHEY; CDR2 reads SMNVEV (reference sequence). With 5 bases removed from V and 4 bases from J, the gap between germline ends came to 23 bases. The CDR3 DNA is TGTGCCAGCAGTATTTTATCGAGGTGGAAGGAGATCTATGGCTACACCTTC. Translation: CASSILSRWKEIYGYTF.

V usage is TRBV7-7 and J usage is TRBJ2-2; possible D gene TRBD2, 6 bases. The CDR3 sequence is 13 residues long. CDR1 is SSHAT, CDR2 FNYEAQ, per germline (reference sequence). CDR3 bases: TGTGCTAGTGGGGTACCGGGGGCCGGGGAGCTGTTTTTT. Its protein product is CASGVPGAGELFF. The entire variable domain, with the rest obtained from reference TRBV7-7 and TRBJ2-2, is as follows: GAGVSQSPRYKVTKRGQDVTLRCDPISSHATLYWYQQALGQGPEFLTYFNYEAQPDKSGLPSDRFSAERPEGSISTLTIQRTEQRDSAMYRCASGVPGAGELFFGEGSRLTVL.

The chain is built from TRBV4-1 and TRBJ2-7; TRBD1 is a possible D gene (7 bases). V was pared by 5 bases and J by 6 bases, with 20 bases between. This CDR3 has 15 amino acids. From germline, CDR1 is MGHRA and CDR2 YSYEKL. The CDR3 DNA follows: TGCGCCAGCAGCTTTCGATGGGGGCAGGGGGGCGAGCAGTACTTC. This gives the protein CASSFRWGQGGEQYF.

There are a few counts of this clone. V usage is TRBV15 and J usage is TRBJ2-7; D is perhaps TRBD1 (5 bases). CDR3 length: 13 residues. Germline V gene sequence: CDR1 LNHNV, CDR2 YYDKDF (reference sequence). Trimming pared 5 bases from V and 5 bases from J, leaving 13 bases between. As DNA, the CDR3 is TGTGCCACCAGCTTTATGACCAGGGACGAGCAGTACTTC. Its protein product is CATSFMTRDEQYF. Drawing the rest from reference TRBV15 and TRBJ2-7, the complete variable domain is DAMVIQNPRYQVTQFGKPVTLSCSQTLNHNVMYWYQQKSSQAPKLLFHYYDKDFNNEADTPDNFQSRRPNTSFCFLDIRSPGLGDTAMYLCATSFMTRDEQYFGPGTRLTVT.

CDR3 bases: TGCGCCAGCAGCTCCCGGGAAGAGACCCAGTACTTC. Translating gives CASSSREETQYF. The chain is built from TRBV5-1 and TRBJ2-5, with D hard to call. This CDR3 region has 12 residues. Trimming stripped 3 bases from V and 3 bases from J, with 6 bases between. Germline CDR1 is SGHRS and CDR2 is YFSETQ.